This T cell receptor beta chain was found in a study of blood T cell repertoires in COVID-19. Study context: The origin of the acute and convalescent COVID-19 samples was the United States, Italy and Spain.

As for this clone: A read error may account for a junction end that differs from germline.

Seattle patients were enrolled while actively infected and followed longitudinally. In the study's own analysis: Nucleated cell counts were estimated from reference gene primer amplification. Sequenced by immunoSEQ multiplex PCR; TCRdb stores in-frame clones only, minus some. V, J and clone size were drawn from that table, and D and trimming were deduced from the DNA. The table lists some 130,000 clones, approximately 86% of them singletons, with roughly 11% in the top ten. Per the germline V gene, CDR1 is LGHNA and CDR2 is YNFKEQ. The CDR3 extends over 14 amino acids. The source of this sequence is a woman in her 70s with COVID-19, enrolled during active disease. J is TRBJ2-7 and V is TRBV4-2; no reliable D call. Input material: peripheral blood. CDR3 nucleotide sequence: TGTGCCAGCAGCCAAGAGCCAAGCTCCCACGAGCAGTACTTC. This gives the protein CASSQEPSSHEQYF.